This T cell receptor (beta chain) was identified in a study of T cell responses to AZD1222 COVID-19 vaccine. Study findings and constraints: There were vaccine-associated CD4 TCRs across spike, dominant at 160-218 and 743-854. As reported, nearly half of all spike-specific TCRs target variant regions that are unmutated.

Using immunoSEQ multiplex PCR, the repertoire was profiled, and TCRdb retains in-frame clones only, with some absent. Of fewer than 250,000 clones in the sample, 85% to 95% were seen once. Note on this clone: The antigen is undetermined. Within the sample, other DNA sequences also encode this same CDR3.

This TCR was sampled from an adult in good health. The sample here was peripheral blood, taken on day 0 of AZD1222 vaccination.

CDR3 sequence reads: CASSLDGNYGYTF. CDR3 DNA: TGCGCCAGCAGCTTGGACGGAAACTATGGCTACACCTTC. The chain couples TRBV5-1 to TRBJ1-2, with D hard to call. The germline V gene encodes CDR1 SGHRS and CDR2 YFSETQ. Trimming pared 0 bases from V and 2 bases from J, leaving 5 bases between. The CDR3 consists of 13 residues.